This TCR beta chain is drawn from a study of cytomegalovirus exposure and HLA in healthy donors. 60 Vbeta and 13 Jbeta primers were used in PCR. Using immunoSEQ multiplex PCR, the repertoire was profiled, and TCRdb retains in-frame clones only, with some absent. The sample totals about 200,000 clones; its top ten clones hold 6.5%. The study, taken as a whole, reports: CMV antigen specificity was confirmed in vitro for three CMV-associated chains. Sequencing depth roughly uniform across donors was assumed in presence/absence analyses.

As for this clone: As yet, its antigen is unknown.

This CDR3 spans 17 amino acids. Per the germline V gene, CDR1 is SGHRS and CDR2 is YFSETQ. V lost 0 bases to trimming and J lost 2 bases, with 14 bases between them. The receptor was derived from a man in his thirties or forties in good health and CMV-seronegative. Sequencing was performed on PBMCs. J is TRBJ1-4 and V is TRBV5-1; D may be TRBD1 (5 bases). The CDR3 reads CASSLDSNRYTNEKLFF. The CDR3 nucleotides are TGCGCCAGCAGCTTGGACTCCAACAGGTATACTAATGAAAAACTGTTTTTT.